This TCR beta chain was identified in a study of CD8 T cells in Susac syndrome. Overall study findings and caveats: The study conceded that its TCR sequencing and HLA analysis involved relatively few individuals.

CDR1 is SGDLS, CDR2 YYNGEE, per germline. The V segment lost 4 bases and the J segment 8 bases; nucleotides outside the gene matches: 11. The CDR3 loop spans 15 amino acids. Through negative isolation, CD4+ and CD8+ T cells were obtained, while TEMRA cells were enriched using FACS. As regards this clonotype: Its antigen is undetermined.

The RNA, roughly 0.45 to 1 ug, was put through reverse transcription using random hexamers. Amplification of the TCR beta CDR3 was carried out by immunoSEQ multiplex PCR, which spanned a total of 54 Vbeta and 13 Jbeta segments. TCRdb re-analysed the immunoSEQ multiplex PCR reads in MiXCR, keeping a single row per CDR3 protein. The table records around 150,000 distinct CDR3 sequences, roughly 96% of them present only once. This receptor was obtained from a human donor with multiple sclerosis. Sequences were obtained from CD4+ T cells from PBMCs. V gene TRBV9 combines with J gene TRBJ2-1, with TRBD2 matching over 8 bases. The chain's CDR3 is CASSPRGTSRYEQFF. For the CDR3, the DNA is TGTGCCAGCAGCCCCCGCGGGACTAGTCGCTATGAGCAGTTCTTC. The full variable domain, rest sourced from reference TRBV9 and TRBJ2-1, is DSGVTQTPKHLITATGQRVTLRCSPRSGDLSVYWYQQSLDQGLQFLIQYYNGEERAKGNILERFSAQQFPDLHSELNLSSLELGDSALYFCASSPRGTSRYEQFFGPGTRLTVL.